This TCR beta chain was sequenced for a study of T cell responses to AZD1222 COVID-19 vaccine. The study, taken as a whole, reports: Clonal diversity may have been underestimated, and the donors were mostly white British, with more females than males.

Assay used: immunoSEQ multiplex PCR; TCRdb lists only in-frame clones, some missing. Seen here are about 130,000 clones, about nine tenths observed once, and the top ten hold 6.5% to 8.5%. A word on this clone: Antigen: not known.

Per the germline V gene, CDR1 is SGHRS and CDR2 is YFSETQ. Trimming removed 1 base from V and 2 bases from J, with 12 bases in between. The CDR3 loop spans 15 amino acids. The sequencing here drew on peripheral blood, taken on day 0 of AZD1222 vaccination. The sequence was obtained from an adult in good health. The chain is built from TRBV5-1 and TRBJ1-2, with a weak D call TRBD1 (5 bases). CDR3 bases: TGCGCCAGCAGCTTGCTCGGGACTCAGAACTATGGCTACACCTTC. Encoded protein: CASSLLGTQNYGYTF.